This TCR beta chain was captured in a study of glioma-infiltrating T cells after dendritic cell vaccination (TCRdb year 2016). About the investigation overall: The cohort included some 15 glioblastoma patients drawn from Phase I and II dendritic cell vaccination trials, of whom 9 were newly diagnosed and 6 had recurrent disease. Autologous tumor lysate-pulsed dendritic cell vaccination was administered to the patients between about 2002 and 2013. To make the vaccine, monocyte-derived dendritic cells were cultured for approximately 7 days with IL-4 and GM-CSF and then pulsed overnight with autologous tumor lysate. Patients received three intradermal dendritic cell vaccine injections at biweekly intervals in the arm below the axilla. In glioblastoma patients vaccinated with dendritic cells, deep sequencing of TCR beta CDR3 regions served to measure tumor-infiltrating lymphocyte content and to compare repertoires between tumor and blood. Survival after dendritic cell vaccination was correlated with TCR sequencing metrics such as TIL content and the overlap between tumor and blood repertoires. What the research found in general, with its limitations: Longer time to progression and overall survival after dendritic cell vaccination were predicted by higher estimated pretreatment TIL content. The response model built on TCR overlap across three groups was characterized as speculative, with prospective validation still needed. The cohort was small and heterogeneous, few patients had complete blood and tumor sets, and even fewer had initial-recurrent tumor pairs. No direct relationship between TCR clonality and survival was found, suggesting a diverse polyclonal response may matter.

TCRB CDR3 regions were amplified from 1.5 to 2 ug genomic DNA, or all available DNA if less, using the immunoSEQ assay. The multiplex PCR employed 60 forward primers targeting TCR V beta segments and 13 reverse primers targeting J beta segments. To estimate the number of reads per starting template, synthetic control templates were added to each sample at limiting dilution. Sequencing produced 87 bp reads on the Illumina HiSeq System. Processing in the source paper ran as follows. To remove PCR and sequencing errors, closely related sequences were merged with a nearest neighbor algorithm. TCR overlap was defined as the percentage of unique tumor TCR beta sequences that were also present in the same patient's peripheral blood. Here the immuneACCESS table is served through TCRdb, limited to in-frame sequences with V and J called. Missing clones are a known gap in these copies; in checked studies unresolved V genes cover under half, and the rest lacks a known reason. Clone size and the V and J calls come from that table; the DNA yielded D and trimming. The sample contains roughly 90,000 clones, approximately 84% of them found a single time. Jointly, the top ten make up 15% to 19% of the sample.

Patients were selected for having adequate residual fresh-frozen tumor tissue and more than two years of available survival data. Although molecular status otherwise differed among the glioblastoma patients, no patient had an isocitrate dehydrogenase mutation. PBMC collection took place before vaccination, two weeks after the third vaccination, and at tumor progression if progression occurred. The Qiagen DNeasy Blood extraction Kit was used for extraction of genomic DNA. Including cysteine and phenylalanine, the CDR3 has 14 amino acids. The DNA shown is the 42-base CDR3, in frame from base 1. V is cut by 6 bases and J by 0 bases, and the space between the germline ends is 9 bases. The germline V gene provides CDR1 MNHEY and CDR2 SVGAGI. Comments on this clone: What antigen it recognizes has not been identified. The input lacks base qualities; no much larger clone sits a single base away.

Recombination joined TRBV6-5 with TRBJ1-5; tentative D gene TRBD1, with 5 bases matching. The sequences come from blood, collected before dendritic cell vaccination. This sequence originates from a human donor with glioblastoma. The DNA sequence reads TGTGCCAGCAGGACAGCCTATAGCAATCAGCCCCAGCATTTT. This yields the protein CASRTAYSNQPQHF.